The T cell receptor beta chain under discussion was sequenced for a study of blood T cell repertoires in COVID-19 (TCRdb year 2020). General notes on the study: Samples from collaborators originated in the United States, Italy and Spain and spanned both the acute and convalescent phases of COVID-19. The samples were drawn from two sources: the first 160 participants of the ongoing ImmuneRACE study, and about 1,300 subjects contributed by 6 global collaborators. The prospective study material was composed of cDNA or gDNA derived from T cells, B-cell-depleted T cells, or PBMCs. Sample metadata almost always included a de-identified subject ID, COVID-19 status, age in years and sex. The repertoires were released in a freely available public database intended as a resource for research on the immune response to SARS-CoV-2. Where available, HLA class I and class II types were obtained from metadata supplied by the sample provider rather than from assay-based typing. Subjects who had been exposed to COVID-19, were actively infected with it, or had recovered from it provided the deeply sampled blood TCRbeta repertoires that made up the dataset.

What the work shows at the level of the full study, not this receptor alone: The amount of clinical and demographic metadata varied by source and participant and was provided uncurated.

The immunoSEQ Assay, a bias-controlled multiplex PCR, was used to amplify TCRbeta CDR3 regions from genomic DNA. The paper's data handling went like this. Within the assay, amplification of reference gene primers was used to estimate how many nucleated cells each sample contained. To quantify the absolute abundance of each unique TCRbeta CDR3 rearrangement, sequence reads were collapsed and filtered. For each sample, productive Simpson clonality was calculated as the square root of Simpson's diversity index across productive rearrangements. Sourced from immuneACCESS, this table was stored by TCRdb with only in-frame sequences that have V and J called. A share of the clones is absent; for the studies checked, an unresolved V gene accounts for under half, and the remainder has no known explanation. That table gives V, J and clone size, and the DNA gave D and trimming. This sample is represented by about 260,000 clones; 70% to 85% of them were singletons. 1.9% of the sample lies in the top ten.

Points on this clone: Its antigen is currently not known. No per-base quality is available; no much larger clone lies one base away.

Collaborating institutions collected whole blood in K2EDTA tubes following their own protocols. For TCRbeta analysis, collaborators shipped samples as frozen whole blood, isolated PBMCs, or DNA extracted from either of those sample types. The receptor's source is a woman older than 75 with acute or convalescent COVID-19. Sequencing input: peripheral blood.

The nucleotides are TGTGCCAGCAGCCAAGATCAGGTGCGCTCTGGAAACACCATATATTTT. Translation gives CASSQDQVRSGNTIYF. The chain uses TRBV3-1 (or the pseudogene TRBV3-2) and TRBJ1-3; the D gene lacks a confident call. V is clipped by 0 bases and J by 0 bases, and the sequence between their germline boundaries is 9 bases long. CDR1 and CDR2 were assigned from the germline V gene (reference sequence) as LGHDT and YNNKEL. The CDR3 contains 16 residues, cysteine and phenylalanine counted. Just CDR3 DNA is preserved here, 48 bases in frame from base 1.